One T cell receptor beta chain is described in this entry. This record comes from a study of shared T cell receptors in the human thymus. The germline gives CDR1 MNHEY, CDR2 SVGAGI. The length of the CDR3 is 16 residues. Trimming at V came to 0 bases and at J to 4 bases, leaving 6 bases not matched to a gene. TCRdb's table, derived via immunoSEQ multiplex PCR, lists solely in-frame clones and lacks some. The sample contains about 660,000 clones, around 89% of which appear only once. The same sample was also used in a study of human thymus T cells.

The source of this sequence is a boy under two years old with a congenital heart defect. V and J are TRBV6-5 and TRBJ2-1; the match to TRBD2 covers 7 bases. Sequencing used thymocytes. The CDR3 protein is CASSYSRLAAYNEQFF. The CDR3 DNA reads as TGTGCCAGCAGTTACTCGAGGCTAGCGGCTTACAATGAGCAGTTCTTC.